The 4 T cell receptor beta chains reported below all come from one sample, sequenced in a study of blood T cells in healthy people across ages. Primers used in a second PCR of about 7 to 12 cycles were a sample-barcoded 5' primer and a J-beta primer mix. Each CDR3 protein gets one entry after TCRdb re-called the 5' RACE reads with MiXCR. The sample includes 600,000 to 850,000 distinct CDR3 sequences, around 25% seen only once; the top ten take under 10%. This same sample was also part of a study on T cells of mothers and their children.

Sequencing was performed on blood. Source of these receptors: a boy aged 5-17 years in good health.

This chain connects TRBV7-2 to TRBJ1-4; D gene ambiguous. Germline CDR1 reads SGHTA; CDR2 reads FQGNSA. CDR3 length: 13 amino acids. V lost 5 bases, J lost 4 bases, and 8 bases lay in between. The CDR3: CASSKGYNEKLFF. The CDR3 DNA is TGTGCCAGCAGCAAAGGGTATAATGAAAAACTGTTTTTT.

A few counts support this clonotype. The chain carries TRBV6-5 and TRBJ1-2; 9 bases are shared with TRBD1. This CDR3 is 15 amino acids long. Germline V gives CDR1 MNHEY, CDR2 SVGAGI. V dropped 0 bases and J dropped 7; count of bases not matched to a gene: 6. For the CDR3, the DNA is TGTGCCAGCAGTTACTCGATATTGACAGGGGGTGGCTACACCTTC. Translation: CASSYSILTGGGYTF.

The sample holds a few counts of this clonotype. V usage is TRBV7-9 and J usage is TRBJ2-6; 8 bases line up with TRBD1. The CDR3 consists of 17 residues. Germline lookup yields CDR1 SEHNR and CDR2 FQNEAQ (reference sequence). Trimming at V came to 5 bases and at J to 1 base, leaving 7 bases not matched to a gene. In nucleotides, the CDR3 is TGTGCCAGCAGCCTGGACAGGGTAGGATCTGGGGCCAACGTCCTGACTTTC. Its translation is CASSLDRVGSGANVLTF. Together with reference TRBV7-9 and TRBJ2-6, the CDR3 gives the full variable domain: DTGVSQNPRHKITKRGQNVTFRCDPISEHNRLYWYRQTLGQGPEFLTYFQNEAQLEKSRLLSDRFSAERPKGSFSTLEIQRTEQGDSAMYLCASSLDRVGSGANVLTFGAGSRLTVL.

CDR3 loop: CSASSGGANTEAFF. CDR3 nucleotide sequence: TGCAGTGCTAGTTCGGGGGGCGCGAACACTGAAGCTTTCTTT. The J gene is TRBJ1-1, the V gene TRBV20-1; possibly TRBD1 for D (6 bases). V gave up 3 bases and J gave up 1 base, with 12 bases separating them. CDR1 DFQATT and CDR2 SNEGSKA come from the germline V gene (reference sequence). The CDR3 has 14 residues.